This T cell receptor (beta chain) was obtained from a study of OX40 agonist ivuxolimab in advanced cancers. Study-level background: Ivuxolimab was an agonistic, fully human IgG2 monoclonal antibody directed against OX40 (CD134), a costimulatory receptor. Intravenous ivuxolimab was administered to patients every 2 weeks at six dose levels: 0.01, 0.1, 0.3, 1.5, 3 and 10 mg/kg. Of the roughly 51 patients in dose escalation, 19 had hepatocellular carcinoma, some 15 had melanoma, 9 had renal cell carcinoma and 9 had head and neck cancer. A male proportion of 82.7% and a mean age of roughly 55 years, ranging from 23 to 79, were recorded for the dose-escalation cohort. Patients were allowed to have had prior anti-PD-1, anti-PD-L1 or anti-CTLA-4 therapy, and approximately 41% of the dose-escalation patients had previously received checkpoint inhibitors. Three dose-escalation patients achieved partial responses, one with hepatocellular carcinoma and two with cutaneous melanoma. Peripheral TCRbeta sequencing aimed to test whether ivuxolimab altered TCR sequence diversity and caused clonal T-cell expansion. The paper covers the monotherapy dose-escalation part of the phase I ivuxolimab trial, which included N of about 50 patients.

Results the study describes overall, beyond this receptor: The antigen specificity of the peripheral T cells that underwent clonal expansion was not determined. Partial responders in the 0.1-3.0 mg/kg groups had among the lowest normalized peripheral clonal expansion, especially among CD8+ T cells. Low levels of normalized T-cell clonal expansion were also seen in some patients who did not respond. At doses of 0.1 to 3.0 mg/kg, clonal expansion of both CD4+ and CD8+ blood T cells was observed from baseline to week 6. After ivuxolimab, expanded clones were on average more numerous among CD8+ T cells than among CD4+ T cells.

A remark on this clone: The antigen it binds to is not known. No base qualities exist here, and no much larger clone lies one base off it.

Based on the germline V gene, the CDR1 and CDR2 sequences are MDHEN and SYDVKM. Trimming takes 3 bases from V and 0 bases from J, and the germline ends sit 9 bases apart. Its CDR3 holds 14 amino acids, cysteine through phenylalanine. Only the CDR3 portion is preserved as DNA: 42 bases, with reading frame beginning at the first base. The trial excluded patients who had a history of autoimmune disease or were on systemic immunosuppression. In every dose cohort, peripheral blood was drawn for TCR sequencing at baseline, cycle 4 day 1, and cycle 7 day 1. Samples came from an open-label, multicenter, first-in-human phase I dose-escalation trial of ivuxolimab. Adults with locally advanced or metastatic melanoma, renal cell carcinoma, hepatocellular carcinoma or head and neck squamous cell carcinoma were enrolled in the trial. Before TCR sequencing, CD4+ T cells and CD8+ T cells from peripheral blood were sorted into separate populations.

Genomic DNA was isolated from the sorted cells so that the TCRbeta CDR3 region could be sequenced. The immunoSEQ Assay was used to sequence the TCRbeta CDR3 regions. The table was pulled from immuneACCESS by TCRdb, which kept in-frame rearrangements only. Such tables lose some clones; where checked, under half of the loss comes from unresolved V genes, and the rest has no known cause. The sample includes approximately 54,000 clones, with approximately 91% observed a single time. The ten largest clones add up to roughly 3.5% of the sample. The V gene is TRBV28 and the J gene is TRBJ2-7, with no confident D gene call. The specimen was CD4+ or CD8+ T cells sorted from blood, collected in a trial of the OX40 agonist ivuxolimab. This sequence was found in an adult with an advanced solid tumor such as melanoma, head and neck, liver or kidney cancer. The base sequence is TGTGCCAGCAGTTTGTACCGGAGCTCCTACGAGCAGTACTTC. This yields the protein CASSLYRSSYEQYF.